This T cell receptor beta chain derives from a study of graft-versus-host responses after intestinal transplantation. Across the study: The recipients all started with anti-thymocyte globulin induction and then took tacrolimus and steroids for 3 to 4 years.

Worth noting for this clone: Antigen unknown.

Whole-study findings and limits: Allografts from individuals with graft-donor T cell macrochimerism displayed high graft-versus-host to host-versus-graft clonal ratios. Recipient-marrow GvH clones were detected, some having first appeared in ileum or blood. Early post-transplant falls in HvG clones accompanied the peak levels of circulating GvH clones.

Germline lookup yields CDR1 SGHDT and CDR2 YYEEEE. The CDR3 extends over 13 amino acids. V dropped 2 bases and J dropped 6; count of bases not matched to a gene: 1. Generated by immunoSEQ multiplex PCR, the TCRdb table keeps only in-frame clones and is missing some. The sample holds approximately 15,000 clones, 80% seen once. Tissue processing of the graft released intraepithelial and lamina propria lymphocytes from it. The TCR was taken from a human patient who received an intestinal transplant, so some T cells may come from the graft donor. This sample comprised ileum tissue, obtained approximately 97 days after intestinal transplant. This rearrangement joins TRBV5-6 to TRBJ2-2; TRBD1 matches at 7 bases. CDR3 coding DNA: TGTGCCAGCAGCTTCGGGACAGCCGGGGAGCTGTTTTTT. Translated, it gives CASSFGTAGELFF.